Listed below are T cell receptor beta chains from one sample, sequenced in a study of blood T cell repertoires in COVID-19. TCRdb's copy holds only in-frame clones and misses some; the assay was immunoSEQ multiplex PCR. The repertoire includes approximately 80,000 clones, around 77% of them detected once, and 8.5% to 10% sits in the top ten. The sequenced sample was peripheral blood. These receptors originate from a human donor in a cohort sampled during active COVID-19. Both conserved end residues are part of each CDR3. Fields, in order: clone size, J gene, V gene, D gene, CDR3 protein, CDR3 DNA. D genes are given only for firm matches. A clone size is listed for some rows: how often the clone was seen (once, few, many), or a class if it is expanded.

.	TRBJ1-1	TRBV10-1	.	CASSESWTYTEAFF	TGCGCCAGCAGTGAGTCATGGACTTACACTGAAGCTTTCTTT
few	TRBJ2-4	TRBV7-2	.	CASSLDQGGIQYF	TGTGCCAGCAGCTTAGACCAGGGTGGCATTCAGTACTTC
few	TRBJ1-4	TRBV7-9	.	CASSGTGYATNEKLFF	TGTGCCAGCAGCGGCACAGGGTATGCAACTAATGAAAAACTGTTTTTT
.	TRBJ1-2	TRBV5-1	TRBD1	CASSLTGTGGYGYTF	TGCGCCAGCAGCCTTACCGGGACAGGGGGCTATGGCTACACCTTC
.	TRBJ2-1	TRBV7-9	.	CASSSSGTFNEQFF	TGTGCCAGCAGCTCCTCCGGGACTTTCAATGAGCAGTTCTTC
.	TRBJ2-2	TRBV6-6	.	CASSQSTGELFF	TGTGCCAGCTCCCAGTCCACCGGGGAGCTGTTTTTT
.	TRBJ2-7	TRBV18	.	CASSPPGQQGYEQYF	TGTGCCAGCTCACCACCAGGACAGCAAGGTTACGAGCAGTACTTC
.	TRBJ2-5	TRBV2	TRBD1	CASSFGQVETQYF	TGTGCCAGCAGTTTCGGACAGGTCGAGACCCAGTACTTC
.	TRBJ1-2	TRBV12-3/TRBV12-4	.	CASSLGHSYGYTF	TGTGCCAGCAGTTTAGGACACTCCTATGGCTACACCTTC
.	TRBJ2-7	TRBV19	.	CASSMAGPNTYEQYF	TGTGCCAGTAGTATGGCAGGGCCGAATACCTACGAGCAGTACTTC
.	TRBJ2-7	TRBV15	.	CATGALGGIYEQYF	TGTGCCACCGGGGCCTTAGGGGGAATCTACGAGCAGTACTTC
.	TRBJ1-6	TRBV5-1	.	CASSSRQNYNSPLHF	TGCGCCAGCAGCTCCCGACAGAACTATAATTCACCCCTCCACTTT
.	TRBJ1-1	TRBV19	.	CASNSRGNTEAFF	TGTGCCAGTAACTCCAGGGGGAACACTGAAGCTTTCTTT
few	TRBJ1-2	TRBV9	.	CASSPMPPAGGYTF	TGTGCCAGCAGCCCAATGCCCCCAGCGGGTGGCTACACCTTC
.	TRBJ2-2	TRBV6-5	TRBD2	CASRTSGGAGELFF	TGTGCCAGCAGGACTAGCGGGGGGGCCGGGGAGCTGTTTTTT
.	TRBJ2-7	TRBV5-1	.	CASSSNLRGYSEQYF	TGCGCCAGCAGCTCTAATTTACGGGGATACTCCGAGCAGTACTTC
.	TRBJ1-5	TRBV4-3	TRBD1	CASSQGLKGAESGNQPQHF	TGCGCCAGCAGCCAGGGTTTGAAGGGGGCAGAGTCGGGCAATCAGCCCCAGCATTTT
.	TRBJ2-7	TRBV5-1	.	CASSLGGTSSYEQYF	TGCGCCAGCAGCTTGGGAGGGACATCCTCCTACGAGCAGTACTTC
.	TRBJ2-3	TRBV7-9	TRBD2	CASSLTSGTDTQYF	TGTGCCAGCAGCTTGACTAGCGGGACAGATACGCAGTATTTT
.	TRBJ2-3	TRBV4-1	.	CASSRHSDADTQYF	TGCGCCAGCAGCCGACACTCCGATGCAGATACGCAGTATTTT
.	TRBJ1-1	TRBV28	TRBD1	CASSLWDRGGAFF	TGTGCCAGCAGTTTATGGGACAGGGGAGGCGCTTTCTTT
.	TRBJ1-6	TRBV10-3	.	CAIRSDTSNSPLHF	TGTGCCATCAGGTCGGACACCTCTAATTCACCCCTCCACTTT
.	TRBJ2-1	TRBV6-2/TRBV6-3	.	CASSPLQEIYNEQFF	TGTGCCAGCAGTCCACTACAGGAAATCTACAATGAGCAGTTCTTC
few	TRBJ1-6	TRBV6-5	TRBD1	CASGKQGGGSPLHF	TGTGCCAGCGGGAAACAGGGGGGCGGCTCACCCCTCCACTTT
.	TRBJ2-7	TRBV10-1	TRBD1	CASSVRQGDEQYF	TGCGCCAGCAGTGTTCGACAGGGGGACGAGCAGTACTTC
.	TRBJ2-5	TRBV7-8	.	CASSPTRGGYETQYF	TGTGCCAGCAGCCCCACGAGGGGGGGCTATGAGACCCAGTACTTC
few	TRBJ1-1	TRBV5-6	TRBD1	CASSRQGFGTEAFF	TGTGCCAGCAGTCGACAGGGGTTTGGCACTGAAGCTTTCTTT
.	TRBJ2-3	TRBV5-4	.	CASSLSGSTDTQYF	TGTGCCAGCAGCTTGTCAGGAAGCACAGATACGCAGTATTTT
.	TRBJ2-1	TRBV24-1	.	CATSDLHRDEQFF	TGTGCCACCAGTGATTTGCACCGCGATGAGCAGTTCTTC
.	TRBJ2-3	TRBV5-1	TRBD2	CASSYLAGPTDTQYF	TGCGCCAGCAGCTACCTAGCGGGGCCTACAGATACGCAGTATTTT
.	TRBJ1-2	TRBV9	.	CASSRGPNRDTNYGYTF	TGTGCCAGCAGCCGAGGGCCGAACAGGGATACTAACTATGGCTACACCTTC
few	TRBJ2-7	TRBV12-3/TRBV12-4	TRBD1	CASSRTGSDEQYF	TGTGCCAGCAGTCGGACAGGGAGCGACGAGCAGTACTTC
many	TRBJ1-2	TRBV7-9	TRBD1	CASSFGTGGREGYGYTF	TGTGCCAGCAGCTTCGGGACAGGGGGCAGAGAAGGCTATGGCTACACCTTC
.	TRBJ1-2	TRBV23-1	.	CASSQSPSGHGIRYGYTF	TGCGCCAGCAGTCAATCTCCGTCGGGACATGGGATTAGGTATGGCTACACCTTC
once	TRBJ2-4	TRBV5-1	TRBD2	CASSLDPLERGLTKNIQYF	TGCGCCAGCAGCTTGGACCCCCTTGAGCGGGGGTTGACCAAAAACATTCAGTACTTC
.	TRBJ2-2	TRBV5-6	TRBD2	CASSRLAGYTGELFF	TGTGCCAGCAGTCGACTAGCGGGGTACACCGGGGAGCTGTTTTTT
.	TRBJ2-7	TRBV28	.	CASSLVQGTEQYF	TGTGCCAGCAGTTTAGTCCAGGGGACCGAGCAGTACTTC
.	TRBJ1-5	TRBV19	.	CASSMGGRSQPQHF	TGTGCCAGTAGTATGGGGGGGCGTTCTCAGCCCCAGCATTTT
.	TRBJ2-1	TRBV7-6	.	CASSPDRNEQFF	TGTGCCAGCAGCCCTGACAGGAATGAGCAGTTCTTC
.	TRBJ1-1	TRBV5-1	.	CASSPRGMNTEAFF	TGCGCCAGCAGCCCGAGAGGGATGAACACTGAAGCTTTCTTT
.	TRBJ1-6	TRBV7-9	TRBD1	CASSLIGTGNSPLHF	TGTGCCAGCAGCTTAATAGGGACAGGGAATTCACCCCTCCACTTT
.	TRBJ1-2	TRBV7-9	.	CASSLEQTNYGYTF	TGTGCCAGCAGTCTCGAACAGACTAACTATGGCTACACCTTC
.	TRBJ1-2	TRBV30	TRBD1	CAWSPKGARYGYTF	TGTGCCTGGAGTCCCAAGGGGGCCCGGTATGGCTACACCTTC
.	TRBJ1-2	TRBV4-1	.	CASSQVRAANYGYTF	TGCGCCAGCAGCCAAGTGAGGGCGGCTAACTATGGCTACACCTTC
.	TRBJ2-2	TRBV9	.	CASSVNIERQANTGELFF	TGTGCCAGCAGCGTAAATATCGAGCGACAGGCGAACACCGGGGAGCTGTTTTTT
.	TRBJ2-7	TRBV2	.	CASSELVGTGYEQYF	TGTGCCAGCAGTGAATTGGTGGGTACGGGGTACGAGCAGTACTTC
.	TRBJ1-3	TRBV6-2/TRBV6-3	.	CASSLSGNTIYF	TGTGCCAGCAGCCTGAGTGGAAACACCATATATTTT